These T cell receptor beta chains were read from a single sample in a study of T cells in Graves' hyperthyroidism and ophthalmopathy. TCRdb processed the multiplex PCR reads anew with MiXCR; each CDR3 protein has one entry. The sample has about half a million distinct CDR3 sequences, roughly 20% seen once. The sample comprised blood. The receptor set was obtained from a man aged 18-30 years with Graves' hyperthyroidism. Both conserved end residues are part of each CDR3. A D gene is named only where the DNA matches it firmly. Clone sizes are given selectively: once, few, many, or a class where the clone is expanded.

abundance | d_gene | j_gene | v_gene | CDR3nt | CDR3aa
many | . | TRBJ2-5 | TRBV6-1 | TGTGCCAGCAGTGAAGGTGCACGGGTCCAAGAGACCCAGTACTTC | CASSEGARVQETQYF
many | . | TRBJ1-5 | TRBV30 | TGTGCCTGGAGCCTGGGACAATTAGATCAGCCCCAGCATTTT | CAWSLGQLDQPQHF
few | TRBD2 | TRBJ2-5 | TRBV12-3/TRBV12-4 | TGTGCCAGCAGTTTAAGGAGCGGGAGGGAAGAGACCCAGTACTTC | CASSLRSGREETQYF
many | . | TRBJ1-1 | TRBV6-1 | TGTGCCAGCAGTCAGGGACCGAACACTGAAGCTTTCTTT | CASSQGPNTEAFF
many | . | TRBJ1-3 | TRBV30 | TGTGCCTGGAGTGTATGGTCCTCTGGAAACACCATATATTTT | CAWSVWSSGNTIYF
many | . | TRBJ1-6 | TRBV30 | TGTGCCTGGAGTGCGATGGAGGCGGATAATTCACCCCTCCACTTT | CAWSAMEADNSPLHF
few | . | TRBJ1-5 | TRBV30 | TGTGCCTGGAGTGGGGGCAATCAGCCCCAGCATTTT | CAWSGGNQPQHF
. | TRBD2 | TRBJ2-7 | TRBV20-1 | TGCAGTGCTATAGCGGGAGGGTCCTACGAGCAGTACTTC | CSAIAGGSYEQYF
many | . | TRBJ1-1 | TRBV30 | TGTGCCTGGAGTGACGGGTGGGGCACTGAAGCTTTCTTT | CAWSDGWGTEAFF
many | TRBD1 | TRBJ1-2 | TRBV28 | TGTGCCAGCAGCTTGACAGGGTATGGCTACACCTTC | CASSLTGYGYTF
. | TRBD2 | TRBJ2-3 | TRBV2 | TGTGCCAGCAGTGACCTGGGGACTAGCGGGGGGGCAGATACGCAGTATTTT | CASSDLGTSGGADTQYF
few | . | TRBJ1-3 | TRBV20-1 | TGCAGTGCCAGAGGTCCCCCGGGGCTGAAGACTGGAAACACCATATATTTT | CSARGPPGLKTGNTIYF
few | . | TRBJ1-4 | TRBV28 | TGTGCCAGCAGTTGGAGGGGGGCTGAAAAACTGTTTTTT | CASSWRGAEKLFF
many | . | TRBJ1-1 | TRBV11-2 | TGTGCCAGCAGCTTAGTTATGACAACTGAAGCTTTCTTT | CASSLVMTTEAFF
. | TRBD1 | TRBJ1-5 | TRBV28 | TGTGCCACAGGGGGCCATGGTAGCAATCAGCCCCAGCATTTT | CATGGHGSNQPQHF
. | TRBD1 | TRBJ1-4 | TRBV28 | TGTGCCAGCAGTCCTACAGGGGGCGTAAAAAAACTGTTTTTT | CASSPTGGVKKLFF
many | . | TRBJ2-5 | TRBV30 | TGTGCCTGGAGTGAGCTCCTAGGGCCTGCGACCCAGTACTTC | CAWSELLGPATQYF
. | . | TRBJ2-2 | TRBV3-1 | TGTGCCAGCAGCCAAGAGGGGCACACCGGGGAGCTGTTTTTT | CASSQEGHTGELFF
few | . | TRBJ2-5 | TRBV20-1 | TGCAGTGCTACACGCAGACCCCAAGAGACCCAGTACTTC | CSATRRPQETQYF
many | . | TRBJ2-7 | TRBV29-1 | TGCAGCGTTGGGGGGGGCCGTCAGTACGAGCAGTACTTC | CSVGGGRQYEQYF
. | . | TRBJ1-1 | TRBV20-1 | TGCAGTGCTCACCCCGAGGGGTTCATGAACACTGAAGCTTTCTTT | CSAHPEGFMNTEAFF
few | . | TRBJ1-3 | TRBV5-1 | TGCGCCAGCAGCTTGGACGGCCTTGGAAACACCATATATTTT | CASSLDGLGNTIYF
. | . | TRBJ2-5 | TRBV18 | TGTGCCAGCTCACCACCTTCTAGCGGCTTAGGGGGAGAGACCCAGTACTTC | CASSPPSSGLGGETQYF
many | . | TRBJ1-2 | TRBV20-1 | TGCAGTGCCAGACCTGACAGGTGGGGCTACACCTTC | CSARPDRWGYTF
. | TRBD2 | TRBJ2-7 | TRBV3-1 | TGTGCCAGCAGCCCAAGGCCACTAGCGGAATACGAGCAGTACTTC | CASSPRPLAEYEQYF
many | . | TRBJ1-2 | TRBV9 | TGTGCCAGCAGCGTGGGAATAATATCATATGGCTACACCTTC | CASSVGIISYGYTF
many | . | TRBJ1-1 | TRBV5-5 | TGTGCCAGCAGCTCCACCGGGACCAGGACTGAAGCTTTCTTT | CASSSTGTRTEAFF
few | TRBD1 | TRBJ1-2 | TRBV6-2/TRBV6-3 | TGTGCCAGCAGTTACTACGGGACAGAGTTCTATGGCTACACCTTC | CASSYYGTEFYGYTF
few | . | TRBJ1-3 | TRBV2 | TGTGCCAGCTTAGTTGGGGTTGGGGGACACACCATATATTTT | CASLVGVGGHTIYF
. | . | TRBJ1-2 | TRBV15 | TGTGCCACCAGCAGAGTCGGGGAAGGGGATGGCTACACCTTC | CATSRVGEGDGYTF
many | . | TRBJ2-5 | TRBV15 | TGTGCCACCAGCCTGGTAGGGGGGAACAGGGACCAAGAGACCCAGTACTTC | CATSLVGGNRDQETQYF
few | TRBD1 | TRBJ1-5 | TRBV10-3 | TGTGCCATCAGTGAGGTGAACAGGGGAGGCAATCAGCCCCAGCATTTT | CAISEVNRGGNQPQHF
many | . | TRBJ2-7 | TRBV27 | TGTGCCAGCAGTTTCAACCGGGCCGGCTACGAGCAGTACTTC | CASSFNRAGYEQYF
many | . | TRBJ1-1 | TRBV12-3/TRBV12-4 | TGTGCCAGCAGTTTAGCACGGGTGGGGAACACTGAAGCTTTCTTT | CASSLARVGNTEAFF
many | . | TRBJ1-2 | TRBV20-1 | TGCAGTGCTAAGGATCCAGGGAGTTATGGCTACACCTTC | CSAKDPGSYGYTF
once | . | TRBJ1-2 | TRBV24-1 | TGTGCCACCAGTGATTACCCCTACGGCTATGGCTACACCTTC | CATSDYPYGYGYTF
. | . | TRBJ1-1 | TRBV29-1 | TGCAGCGTTGTAGGGAGGGCAGGGGTAAATTTGGACACTGAAGCTTTCTTT | CSVVGRAGVNLDTEAFF
many | . | TRBJ2-2 | TRBV11-2 | TGTGCCAGCAGCTTAGGGTCTAACACCGGGGAGCTGTTTTTT | CASSLGSNTGELFF
many | . | TRBJ2-7 | TRBV28 | TGTGCCAGCTCCCCTAGTATGTACGAGCAGTACTTC | CASSPSMYEQYF
. | . | TRBJ1-2 | TRBV11-2 | TGTGCCAGCAGCACGCGGGACACCAACTATGGCTACACCTTC | CASSTRDTNYGYTF
many | TRBD1 | TRBJ1-2 | TRBV6-1 | TGTGCCAGCAGCAGGGACAGGCGGAGTAAGGGCTACACCTTC | CASSRDRRSKGYTF
many | . | TRBJ2-2 | TRBV2 | TGTGCCAGCAGTGCGGGACCCGGGGAGCTGTTTTTT | CASSAGPGELFF
. | . | TRBJ2-7 | TRBV7-2 | TGTGCCAGCAGCTTAGACGGGATCGAGCAGTACTTC | CASSLDGIEQYF
few | . | TRBJ2-1 | TRBV2 | TGTGCCAGCTTTCCCGTAGGGGAGCAGTTCTTC | CASFPVGEQFF
. | . | TRBJ1-5 | TRBV28 | TGTGCCAGCAGTTTATCCCGACCCGGTAATCAGCCCCAGCATTTT | CASSLSRPGNQPQHF
many | . | TRBJ2-2 | TRBV6-5 | TGTGCCAGCAGTTGGAGGGAATTGACCGGGGAGCTGTTTTTT | CASSWRELTGELFF
many | TRBD1 | TRBJ1-5 | TRBV2 | TGTGCCAGCAGTACCGGGACAGGTCATCAGCCCCAGCATTTT | CASSTGTGHQPQHF
few | TRBD2 | TRBJ2-3 | TRBV19 | TGTGCCAGTAGCCGACGGGGGGACACAGATACGCAGTATTTT | CASSRRGDTDTQYF
few | . | TRBJ2-5 | TRBV27 | TGTGCCAGCAGTTTAGTTCCAGGGCGGGGCCTACCCCAAGAGACCCAGTACTTC | CASSLVPGRGLPQETQYF
many | . | TRBJ1-5 | TRBV7-6 | TGTGCCAGCAGCTTAACGGACCACCAGCCCCAGCATTTT | CASSLTDHQPQHF
. | . | TRBJ2-7 | TRBV9 | TGTGCCAGCAGCGCCAGGTCTCCGGAGGACCTGATAGACGAGCAGTACTTC | CASSARSPEDLIDEQYF